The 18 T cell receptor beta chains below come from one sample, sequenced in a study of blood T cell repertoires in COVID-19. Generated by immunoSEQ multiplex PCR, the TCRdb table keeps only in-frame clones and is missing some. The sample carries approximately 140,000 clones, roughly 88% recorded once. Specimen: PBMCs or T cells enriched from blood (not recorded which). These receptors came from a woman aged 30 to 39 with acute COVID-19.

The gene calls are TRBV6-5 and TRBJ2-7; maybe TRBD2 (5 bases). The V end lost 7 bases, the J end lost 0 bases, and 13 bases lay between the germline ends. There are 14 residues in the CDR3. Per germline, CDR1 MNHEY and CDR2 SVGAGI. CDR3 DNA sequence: TGTGCCAGCAAGGAGCGGACGTTCTCCTACGAGCAGTACTTC. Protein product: CASKERTFSYEQYF.

The DNA of the CDR3 is TGTGCCAGTAGTGCCGGGACTAGCCCCTACAATGAGCAGTTCTTC. It specifies CASSAGTSPYNEQFF. This sequence joins TRBV19 and TRBJ2-1; 9 bases match TRBD2. Germline V gene sequence: CDR1 LNHDA, CDR2 SQIVND (reference sequence). This CDR3 has 15 amino acids. V lost 5 bases to trimming and J lost 2 bases; unmatched junction nucleotides: 4.

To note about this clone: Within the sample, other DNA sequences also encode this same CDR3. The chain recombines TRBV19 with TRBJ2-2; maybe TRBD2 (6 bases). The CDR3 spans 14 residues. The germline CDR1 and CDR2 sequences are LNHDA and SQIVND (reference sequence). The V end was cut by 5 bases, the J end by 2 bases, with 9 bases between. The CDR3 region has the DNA TGTGCCAGTAGTGCCGGACTAAACACCGGGGAGCTGTTTTTT. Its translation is CASSAGLNTGELFF.

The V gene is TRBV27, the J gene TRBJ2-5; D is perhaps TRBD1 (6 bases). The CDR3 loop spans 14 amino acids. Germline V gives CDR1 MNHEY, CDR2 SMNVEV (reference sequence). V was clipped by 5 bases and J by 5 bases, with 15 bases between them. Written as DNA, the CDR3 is TGTGCCAGCAGTGCACTGGGGGCGGGTGAGACCCAGTACTTC. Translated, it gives CASSALGAGETQYF.

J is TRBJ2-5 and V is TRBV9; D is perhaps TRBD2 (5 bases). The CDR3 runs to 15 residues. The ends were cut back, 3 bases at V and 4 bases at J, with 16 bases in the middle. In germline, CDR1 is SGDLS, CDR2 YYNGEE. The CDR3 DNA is TGTGCCAGCAGCGCATGGGCCGGCGAGGGAGAGACCCAGTACTTC. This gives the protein CASSAWAGEGETQYF.

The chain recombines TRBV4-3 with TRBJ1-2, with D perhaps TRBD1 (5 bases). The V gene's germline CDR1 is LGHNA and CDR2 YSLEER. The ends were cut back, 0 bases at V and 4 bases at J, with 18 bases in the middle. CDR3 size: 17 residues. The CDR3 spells CASSQDSFGASSYGYTF. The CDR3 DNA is TGCGCCAGCAGCCAAGATAGTTTTGGGGCATCCTCCTATGGCTACACCTTC.

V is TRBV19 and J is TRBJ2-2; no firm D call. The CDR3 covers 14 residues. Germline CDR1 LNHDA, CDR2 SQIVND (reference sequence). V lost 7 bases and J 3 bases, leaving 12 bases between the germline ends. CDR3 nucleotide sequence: TGTGCCAGTAACCCCCCTCGGGACACCGGGGAGCTGTTTTTT. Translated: CASNPPRDTGELFF.

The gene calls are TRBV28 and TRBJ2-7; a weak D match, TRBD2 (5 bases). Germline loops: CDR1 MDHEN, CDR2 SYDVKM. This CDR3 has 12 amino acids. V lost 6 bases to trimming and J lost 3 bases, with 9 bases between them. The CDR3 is CASRRGIYEQYF. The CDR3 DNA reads TGTGCCAGCAGAAGAGGGATCTACGAGCAGTACTTC.

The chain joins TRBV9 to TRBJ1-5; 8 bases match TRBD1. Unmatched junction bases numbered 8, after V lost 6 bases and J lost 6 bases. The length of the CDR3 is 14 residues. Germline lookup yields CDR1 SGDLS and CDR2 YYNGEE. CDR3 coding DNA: TGTGCCAGCAATCCAGGGGGCCCAGGTCAGCCCCAGCATTTT. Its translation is CASNPGGPGQPQHF.

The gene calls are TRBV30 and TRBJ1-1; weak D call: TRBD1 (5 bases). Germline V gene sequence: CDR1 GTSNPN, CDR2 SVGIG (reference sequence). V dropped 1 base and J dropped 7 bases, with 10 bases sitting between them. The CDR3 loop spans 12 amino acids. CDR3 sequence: CAWSGGRGEAFF. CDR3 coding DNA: TGTGCCTGGAGTGGGGGAAGGGGTGAAGCTTTCTTT.

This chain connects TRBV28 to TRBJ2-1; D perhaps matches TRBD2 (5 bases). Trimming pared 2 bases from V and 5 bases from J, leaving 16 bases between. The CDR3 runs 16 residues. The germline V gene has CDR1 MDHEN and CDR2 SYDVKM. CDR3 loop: CASSLIGEGAHNEQFF. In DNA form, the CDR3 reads TGTGCCAGCAGTTTAATCGGGGAAGGAGCACACAATGAGCAGTTCTTC.

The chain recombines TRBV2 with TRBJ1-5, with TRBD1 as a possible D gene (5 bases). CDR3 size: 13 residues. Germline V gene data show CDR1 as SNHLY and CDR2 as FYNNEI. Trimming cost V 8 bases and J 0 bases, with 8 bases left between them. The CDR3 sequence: CASRRDSNQPQHF. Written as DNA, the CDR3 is TGTGCCAGCCGCAGGGATAGCAATCAGCCCCAGCATTTT. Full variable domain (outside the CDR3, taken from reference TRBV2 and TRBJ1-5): EPEVTQTPSHQVTQMGQEVILRCVPISNHLYFYWYRQILGQKVEFLVSFYNNEISEKSEIFDDQFSVERPDGSNFTLKIRSTKLEDSAMYFCASRRDSNQPQHFGDGTRLSIL.

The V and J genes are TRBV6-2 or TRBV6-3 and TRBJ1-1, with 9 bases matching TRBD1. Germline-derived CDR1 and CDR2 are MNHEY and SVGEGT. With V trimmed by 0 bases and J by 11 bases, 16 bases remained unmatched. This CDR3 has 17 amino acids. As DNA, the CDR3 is TGTGCCAGCAGTTACTCGACCGGGACAGGGAATGTATGGGGGGCTTTCTTT. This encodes CASSYSTGTGNVWGAFF.

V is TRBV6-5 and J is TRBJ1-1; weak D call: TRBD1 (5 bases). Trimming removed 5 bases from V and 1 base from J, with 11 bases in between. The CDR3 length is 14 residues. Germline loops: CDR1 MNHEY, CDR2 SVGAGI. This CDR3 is CASSQLDRNTEAFF. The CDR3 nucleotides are TGTGCCAGCAGTCAACTTGACAGGAACACTGAAGCTTTCTTT.

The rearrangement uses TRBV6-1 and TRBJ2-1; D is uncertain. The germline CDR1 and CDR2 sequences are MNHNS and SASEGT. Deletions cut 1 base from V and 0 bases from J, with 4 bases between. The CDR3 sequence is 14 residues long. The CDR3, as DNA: TGTGCCAGCAGTGAAGACAGCTCCTACAATGAGCAGTTCTTC. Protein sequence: CASSEDSSYNEQFF.

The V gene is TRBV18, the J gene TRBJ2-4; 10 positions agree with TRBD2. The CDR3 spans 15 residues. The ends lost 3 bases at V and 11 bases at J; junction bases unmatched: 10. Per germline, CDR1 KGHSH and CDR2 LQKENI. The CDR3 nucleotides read TGTGCCAGCTCACCCCCAGCGGGAGGGCGGGAGCTTCAGTACTTC. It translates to CASSPPAGGRELQYF.

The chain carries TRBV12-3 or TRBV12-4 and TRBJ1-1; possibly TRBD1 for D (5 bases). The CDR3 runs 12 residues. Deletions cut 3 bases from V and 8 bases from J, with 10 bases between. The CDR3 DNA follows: TGTGCCAGCAGTTTCTCAGGGCCAGAAGCTTTCTTT. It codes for CASSFSGPEAFF.

CDR3 sequence reads: CAISESAGQISYEQYF. The CDR3 coding sequence is TGTGCCATCAGTGAGTCCGCGGGACAGATCTCCTACGAGCAGTACTTC. The genes are TRBV10-3 and TRBJ2-7; the D gene is possibly TRBD1 (7 bases). This CDR3 comprises 16 residues. The V gene lost 0 bases and the J gene lost 0 bases, with 12 bases spanning the gap. Germline CDR1 and CDR2: ENHRY and SYGVKD.